Presented here are 10 T cell receptor beta chains from one specimen sequenced in a study of blood T cell repertoires in COVID-19. The protocol was immunoSEQ multiplex PCR, while the TCRdb copy is restricted to in-frame clones and leaves out a portion. Of around 150,000 clones in the sample, approximately 82% were seen once. Sequences were obtained from peripheral blood. Receptor source: an elderly woman with acute or convalescent COVID-19.

V is TRBV27 and J is TRBJ2-5; TRBD2 is a possible D gene (7 bases). V dropped 5 bases and J dropped 5 bases, with 15 bases sitting between them. This CDR3 has 14 amino acids. Looked up from germline, CDR1 is MNHEY and CDR2 is SMNVEV (reference sequence). CDR3 coding DNA: TGTGCCAGCAGTCCCTTTGGGGGGGCGGAGACCCAGTACTTC. It specifies CASSPFGGAETQYF.

This sequence joins TRBV7-6 and TRBJ2-7; D perhaps matches TRBD1 (6 bases). Per the germline V gene, CDR1 is SGHVS and CDR2 is FNYEAQ. V lost 5 bases and J lost 2, with 13 bases in between. The CDR3 totals 14 residues. CDR3 bases: TGTGCCAGCAGCCTAAAACAGGGACCCTACGAGCAGTACTTC. It codes for CASSLKQGPYEQYF.

This sequence joins TRBV5-4 and TRBJ1-4; D gene uncertain. Germline V CDR1 and CDR2: SGHNT, YYREEE (reference sequence). The length of the CDR3 is 15 residues. V shed 4 bases and J shed 0 bases, with 10 bases lying between them. DNA for the CDR3: TGTGCCAGCAGCAAGTCCACATCAACTAATGAAAAACTGTTTTTT. It translates to CASSKSTSTNEKLFF.

The V gene is TRBV9, the J gene TRBJ1-6; 10 nucleotides agree with TRBD1. J was trimmed by 8 bases and V by 4 bases; bases with no gene match: 3. The CDR3 covers 14 residues. Germline CDR1 is SGDLS and CDR2 is YYNGEE. This chain's CDR3 is CASSTGTGDSPLHF. The CDR3 DNA reads TGTGCCAGCAGCACCGGGACAGGGGATTCACCCCTCCACTTT.

Concerning this clone: Distinct nucleotide sequences in the sample also encode this CDR3. The chain uses TRBV2 and TRBJ2-7, with D perhaps matching TRBD1 (5 bases). Germline CDR1 and CDR2: SNHLY and FYNNEI. CDR3 length: 12 residues. V dropped 2 bases and J dropped 3 bases, with 5 bases sitting between them. The CDR3 nucleotides read TGTGCCAGCAGTGAACAGGGCTACGAGCAGTACTTC. It codes for CASSEQGYEQYF.

V usage is TRBV6-2 or TRBV6-3 and J usage is TRBJ2-7; D may be TRBD1 (6 bases). Deletions cut 2 bases from V and 4 bases from J, with 24 bases between. Germline V gene data show CDR1 as MNHEY and CDR2 as SVGEGT. The CDR3 sequence is 18 residues long. The CDR3 nucleotides read TGTGCCAGCAGTTACCGACAGGCCCGCGGGCCCGCGACTTACGAGCAGTACTTC. This gives the protein CASSYRQARGPATYEQYF.

This clone has just a few counts. V and J are TRBV5-1 and TRBJ1-2, with 7 bases matching TRBD1. The germline V gene has CDR1 SGHRS and CDR2 YFSETQ. The CDR3 runs to 15 residues. The V gene end was trimmed by 4 bases and the J gene end by 4 bases; junction bases not matched to a gene: 10. As DNA, the CDR3 is TGCGCCAGCAGCCCAGGGGACAGAGCTAGCTATGGCTACACCTTC. Its protein product is CASSPGDRASYGYTF.

This clone was seen a handful of times. The V call is TRBV5-1, the J call TRBJ1-2, with D maybe TRBD1 (5 bases). V lost 3 bases and J lost 4, with 13 bases in between. In germline, CDR1 is SGHRS, CDR2 YFSETQ. The CDR3 is made up of 14 amino acids. The CDR3 sequence: CASSSGPGIYGYTF. The CDR3 region has the DNA TGCGCCAGCAGCTCCGGCCCAGGGATCTATGGCTACACCTTC.

The chain employs TRBV6-2 or TRBV6-3 and TRBJ2-3, with TRBD2 as a possible D gene (5 bases). Per the germline V gene, CDR1 is MNHEY and CDR2 is SVGEGT. V dropped 4 bases and J dropped 4 bases, with 9 bases sitting between them. The CDR3 runs 13 residues. The CDR3 region has the DNA TGTGCCAGCAGTTGGCGTAGCGCAGATACGCAGTATTTT. Its translation is CASSWRSADTQYF.

The genes are TRBV5-4 and TRBJ2-7; D is perhaps TRBD1 (6 bases). The length of the CDR3 is 14 residues. V shed 4 bases and J shed 4 bases, with 15 bases lying between them. Germline values: CDR1 SGHNT, CDR2 YYREEE (reference sequence). This chain's CDR3 is CASSGTGNGYEQYF. In DNA form, the CDR3 reads TGTGCCAGCAGCGGAACAGGGAACGGGTACGAGCAGTACTTC.